The present TCR beta chain was sequenced within a study of blood T cell repertoires in COVID-19. Turning to the study itself: Donors in the United States, Italy and Spain gave samples during acute or convalescent COVID-19. T cells, B-cell-depleted T cells, or PBMCs provided the cDNA or gDNA that served as material.

The V gene's germline CDR1 is MNHEY and CDR2 SVGAGI. After removal of 5 bases from V and 1 base from J, the junction contained 5 bases not matched to a gene. The CDR3 spans 15 residues. The data were produced by immunoSEQ multiplex PCR, yet TCRdb's version contains in-frame clones alone and is incomplete. The sample shows some 170,000 clones, over 80% of them seen only once. This TCR came from a woman aged 50 to 60 with acute or convalescent COVID-19. This chain uses TRBV6-5 with TRBJ1-2; 9 bases map to TRBD1. The sequencing input was peripheral blood. CDR3 region: CASSPGTGNNYGYTF. The CDR3 DNA reads as TGTGCCAGCAGTCCCGGGACAGGGAATAACTATGGCTACACCTTC.